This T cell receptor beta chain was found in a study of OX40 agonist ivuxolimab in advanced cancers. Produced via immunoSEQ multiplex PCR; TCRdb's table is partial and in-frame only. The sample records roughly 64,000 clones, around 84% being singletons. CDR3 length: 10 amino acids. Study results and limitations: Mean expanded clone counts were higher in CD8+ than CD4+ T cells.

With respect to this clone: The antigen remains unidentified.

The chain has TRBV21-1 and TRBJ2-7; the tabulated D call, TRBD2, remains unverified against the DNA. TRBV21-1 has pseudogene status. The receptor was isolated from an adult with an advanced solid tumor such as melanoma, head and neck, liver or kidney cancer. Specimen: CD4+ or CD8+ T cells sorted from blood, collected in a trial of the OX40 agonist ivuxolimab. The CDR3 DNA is TGTGCCAGCACGCCGGTTGAGCAGTACTTC. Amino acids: CASTPVEQYF.